A selection of T cell receptor beta chains follows, all from one sample in a study of shared clonotypes between healthy human individuals. Data came from immunoSEQ multiplex PCR; TCRdb stores just in-frame clones and leaves some out. Of more than 500,000 clones listed, roughly 95% were seen once; the top ten hold 0.05% to 0.08%. The source material was naive CD4+ T cells sorted from blood. The receptors originated from a woman aged 25 to 39 in good health. CDR3s include the opening cysteine and the closing phenylalanine or tryptophan. The D gene is left open where the match is weak. Rows may omit the clone size; those that give it use once, few, many or a size class.

CDR3 protein: CASTLHRGGNQPQHF
CDR3 DNA: TGTGCCAGTACCCTGCACAGGGGAGGCAATCAGCCCCAGCATTTT
D gene: TRBD1
V gene: TRBV19
J gene: TRBJ1-5
clone size: NA

CDR3 protein: CASSIRAGGKNNEQFF
CDR3 DNA: TGTGCCAGTAGTATTCGTGCGGGGGGCAAAAACAATGAGCAGTTCTTC
D gene: TRBD2
V gene: TRBV19
J gene: TRBJ2-1
clone size: NA

CDR3 protein: CASSAAGGASVYGYTF
CDR3 DNA: TGTGCCAGCAGCGCGGCTGGGGGCGCTTCCGTCTATGGCTACACCTTC
D gene: NA
V gene: TRBV25-1
J gene: TRBJ1-2
clone size: once

CDR3 protein: CASSERQRGAYEQYF
CDR3 DNA: TGTGCCAGCAGTGAGCGACAGCGGGGTGCCTACGAGCAGTACTTC
D gene: TRBD2
V gene: TRBV2
J gene: TRBJ2-7
clone size: NA

CDR3 protein: CASSSTPYEQYF
CDR3 DNA: TGCGCCAGCAGTTCCACCCCCTACGAGCAGTACTTC
D gene: NA
V gene: TRBV5-1
J gene: TRBJ2-7
clone size: once

CDR3 protein: CASSLGPGGQFF
CDR3 DNA: TGTGCCAGCAGCCTCGGACCGGGTGGGCAGTTCTTC
D gene: NA
V gene: TRBV11-2
J gene: TRBJ2-1
clone size: NA

CDR3 protein: CASRGQGNTGELFF
CDR3 DNA: TGTGCCAGCAGAGGGCAGGGTAACACCGGGGAGCTGTTTTTT
D gene: NA
V gene: TRBV2
J gene: TRBJ2-2
clone size: once

CDR3 protein: CASSFSGQGREETQYF
CDR3 DNA: TGTGCCAGCAGTTTTTCCGGACAGGGTAGGGAAGAGACCCAGTACTTC
D gene: TRBD1
V gene: TRBV28
J gene: TRBJ2-5
clone size: NA

CDR3 protein: CASSPPPQGSTEAFF
CDR3 DNA: TGTGCCAGCAGCCCCCCCCCACAGGGATCCACTGAAGCTTTCTTT
D gene: NA
V gene: TRBV6-6
J gene: TRBJ1-1
clone size: NA

CDR3 protein: CASSLEGRTYEQYF
CDR3 DNA: TGTGCCAGCAGTTTAGAAGGGAGGACCTACGAGCAGTACTTC
D gene: NA
V gene: TRBV28
J gene: TRBJ2-7
clone size: NA

CDR3 protein: CASRGFLDGYTF
CDR3 DNA: TGTGCCAGCAGAGGCTTTTTGGATGGCTACACCTTC
D gene: NA
V gene: TRBV27
J gene: TRBJ1-2
clone size: NA

CDR3 protein: CASSFGGHLQETQYF
CDR3 DNA: TGTGCCAGCAGTTTCGGGGGTCACCTGCAAGAGACCCAGTACTTC
D gene: NA
V gene: TRBV27
J gene: TRBJ2-5
clone size: NA

CDR3 protein: CASKGQGSSYEQYF
CDR3 DNA: TGTGCCAGTAAGGGACAGGGGAGCTCCTACGAGCAGTACTTC
D gene: TRBD1
V gene: TRBV6-1
J gene: TRBJ2-7
clone size: NA

CDR3 protein: CASSSASNQPQHF
CDR3 DNA: TGTGCCAGCAGTTCCGCGAGCAATCAGCCCCAGCATTTT
D gene: NA
V gene: TRBV6-5
J gene: TRBJ1-5
clone size: NA

CDR3 protein: CASSSITGGTEAFF
CDR3 DNA: TGTGCCAGCAGTTCGATTACAGGGGGCACTGAAGCTTTCTTT
D gene: TRBD1
V gene: TRBV27
J gene: TRBJ1-1
clone size: NA

CDR3 protein: CASSSTSGADYEQYF
CDR3 DNA: TGTGCCAGCAGCTCAACTAGCGGGGCTGACTACGAGCAGTACTTC
D gene: TRBD2
V gene: TRBV7-2
J gene: TRBJ2-7
clone size: NA

CDR3 protein: CASSRTSGITYEQYF
CDR3 DNA: TGTGCCAGTAGCCGGACTAGCGGGATCACCTACGAGCAGTACTTC
D gene: TRBD2
V gene: TRBV19
J gene: TRBJ2-7
clone size: NA

CDR3 protein: CAWSSGLAVEF
CDR3 DNA: TGTGCCTGGAGTTCCGGACTAGCGGTCGAATTC
D gene: TRBD2
V gene: TRBV30
J gene: TRBJ2-7
clone size: few

CDR3 protein: CASRTGTSGRGEQYF
CDR3 DNA: TGTGCCAGCAGGACCGGGACTAGCGGGAGGGGAGAGCAGTACTTC
D gene: TRBD2
V gene: TRBV6-1
J gene: TRBJ2-7
clone size: once

CDR3 protein: CAWSGLAGVEDTQYF
CDR3 DNA: TGTGCCTGGAGTGGACTAGCGGGAGTAGAAGATACGCAGTATTTT
D gene: TRBD2
V gene: TRBV30
J gene: TRBJ2-3
clone size: NA

CDR3 protein: CASSPTRNEQFF
CDR3 DNA: TGTGCCAGCAGCCCCACTAGGAATGAGCAGTTCTTC
D gene: NA
V gene: TRBV6-6
J gene: TRBJ2-1
clone size: once

CDR3 protein: CASSEPAVGKETQYF
CDR3 DNA: TGTGCCAGCAGTGAACCCGCGGTAGGAAAAGAGACCCAGTACTTC
D gene: NA
V gene: TRBV2
J gene: TRBJ2-5
clone size: NA

CDR3 protein: CASSQEEVGNSPLHF
CDR3 DNA: TGCGCCAGCAGCCAAGAGGAAGTGGGCAATTCACCCCTCCACTTT
D gene: NA
V gene: TRBV4-1
J gene: TRBJ1-6
clone size: NA

CDR3 protein: CASSQEGQGSSYNEQFF
CDR3 DNA: TGTGCCAGCAGCCAAGAGGGGCAAGGGAGCTCCTACAATGAGCAGTTCTTC
D gene: NA
V gene: TRBV14
J gene: TRBJ2-1
clone size: NA

CDR3 protein: CASSRPNWRVFEQYF
CDR3 DNA: TGTGCCAGCAGTCGCCCGAATTGGAGGGTTTTCGAGCAGTACTTC
D gene: NA
V gene: TRBV28
J gene: TRBJ2-7
clone size: NA

CDR3 protein: CASSLAGGSHNEQFF
CDR3 DNA: TGCGCCAGCAGCCTAGCGGGAGGTTCTCACAATGAGCAGTTCTTC
D gene: TRBD2
V gene: TRBV5-1
J gene: TRBJ2-1
clone size: NA

CDR3 protein: CASSLVPLSGGGQETQYF
CDR3 DNA: TGTGCCAGCAGCTTAGTCCCCCTTTCGGGTGGGGGGCAAGAGACCCAGTACTTC
D gene: NA
V gene: TRBV7-3
J gene: TRBJ2-5
clone size: NA

CDR3 protein: CASSTSYEQYF
CDR3 DNA: TGTGCCAGCAGCACCTCCTACGAGCAGTACTTC
D gene: NA
V gene: TRBV11-2
J gene: TRBJ2-7
clone size: NA

CDR3 protein: CASSTLRQGWEKLFF
CDR3 DNA: TGTGCCAGCTCTACCTTGAGACAGGGTTGGGAAAAACTGTTTTTT
D gene: TRBD1
V gene: TRBV6-5
J gene: TRBJ1-4
clone size: NA

CDR3 protein: CATSRGLAQRRYSNQPQHF
CDR3 DNA: TGTGCCACCAGCAGAGGTCTTGCACAGAGAAGATATAGCAATCAGCCCCAGCATTTT
D gene: NA
V gene: TRBV15
J gene: TRBJ1-5
clone size: NA

CDR3 protein: CASSLKGATGELFF
CDR3 DNA: TGTGCCAGCAGCTTGAAGGGGGCGACCGGGGAGCTGTTTTTT
D gene: TRBD1
V gene: TRBV7-9
J gene: TRBJ2-2
clone size: NA

CDR3 protein: CASRGAPNEKLFF
CDR3 DNA: TGTGCCAGCAGGGGTGCCCCAAATGAAAAACTGTTTTTT
D gene: NA
V gene: TRBV7-9
J gene: TRBJ1-4
clone size: NA

CDR3 protein: CASSQGTAQETQYF
CDR3 DNA: TGTGCCAGCAGCCAAGGGACAGCACAAGAGACCCAGTACTTC
D gene: NA
V gene: TRBV4-2
J gene: TRBJ2-5
clone size: NA

CDR3 protein: CASSFVQGSTGELFF
CDR3 DNA: TGTGCCAGCAGTTTCGTACAGGGGAGCACCGGGGAGCTGTTTTTT
D gene: TRBD1
V gene: TRBV27
J gene: TRBJ2-2
clone size: NA